Listed below are T cell receptor beta chains from one sample, sequenced in a study of PD-1 blockade in classical Hodgkin lymphoma. Here immunoSEQ multiplex PCR was the method, and the copy in TCRdb shows in-frame clones only, minus some. The sample carries tens of thousands of clones, approximately 83% recorded once. This specimen was peripheral blood mononuclear cells (PBMCs), taken before the fourth cycle of nivolumab. The source is a human donor with classical Hodgkin lymphoma. The CDR3 runs from the conserved cysteine through the conserved F or W. The D gene is left open where the match is weak. Size tells how often a clone was seen (once, few, many) or the class of an expanded clone, and some rows leave it out.

j_call clone_size d_call v_call cdr3_nt cdr3_aa
TRBJ2-2 many TRBD2 TRBV4-2 TGTGCCAGCAGCCAAGATAAAGAAGGACTAGCCTCCCGGGGCACCGGGGAGCTGTTTTTT CASSQDKEGLASRGTGELFF
TRBJ2-3 . TRBD2 TRBV9 TGTGCCAGCAGTGGGGGAGGGCAGCCTCGCACAGATACGCAGTATTTT CASSGGGQPRTDTQYF
TRBJ1-5 . . TRBV21-1 TGTGCCAGCAGCACCGGTGGACAGGGGCGAAATCAGCCCCAGCATTTT CASSTGGQGRNQPQHF
TRBJ2-7 . TRBD2 TRBV11-2 TGTGCCAGCAGCCCTATAGCCCGGCGGGGGGACTACGAGCAGTACTTC CASSPIARRGDYEQYF
TRBJ1-4 few . TRBV7-9 TGTGCCAGCAGCCCCGGAAGTACTCGGGATGAAAAACTGTTTTTT CASSPGSTRDEKLFF
TRBJ2-5 . TRBD1 TRBV6-5 TGTGCCAGCAGTTCACAGACAGGGACCCGCCAAGAGACCCAGTACTTC CASSSQTGTRQETQYF
TRBJ2-1 . . TRBV18 TGTGCCAGCTCACCAGAGGTACTTTACAATGAGCAGTTCTTC CASSPEVLYNEQFF
TRBJ2-2 . . TRBV11-3 TGTGCCAGCAGCTTAGGACCCACCGGGGAGCTGTTTTTT CASSLGPTGELFF
TRBJ1-5 . . TRBV4-2 TGTGCCAGCAGCCAAGAAGGGGGGGGCCGCCAGCCCCAGCATTTT CASSQEGGGRQPQHF
TRBJ2-7 . . TRBV27 TGTGCCAGCAGGGACAATTCTGGAGGCGAGCAGTACTTC CASRDNSGGEQYF
TRBJ2-7 . . TRBV7-2 TGTGCCAGCAGCCCCAACTCCTACGAGCAGTACTTC CASSPNSYEQYF
TRBJ1-5 . . TRBV10-2 TGCGCCAGCAGTGAAGGCAATCTTAGCAATCAGCCCCAGCATTTT CASSEGNLSNQPQHF
TRBJ2-1 . TRBD2 TRBV7-8 TGTGCCAGCAGCTTAGTCCCGAGCGGGATCCGGGTGTATGAGCAGTTCTTC CASSLVPSGIRVYEQFF
TRBJ2-1 . . TRBV7-3 TGTGCCAGCAGCTCGGCGGGCCTTTACAATGAGCAGTTCTTC CASSSAGLYNEQFF
TRBJ1-2 . TRBD1 TRBV6-5 TGTGCCAGCAGCACAGGGGAGGGCTATGGCTACACCTTC CASSTGEGYGYTF
TRBJ2-2 few TRBD1 TRBV6-1 TGTGCCAGCACAGGGGGCGACACCGGGGAGCTGTTTTTT CASTGGDTGELFF
TRBJ2-1 . . TRBV4-1 TGCGCCAGCAGCCAAGATCTGTTGAGAAATGAGCAGTTCTTC CASSQDLLRNEQFF
TRBJ2-7 . TRBD2 TRBV29-1 TGCAGCGTCGTGCTAGCGGGAGGGGGCTACGAGCAGTACTTC CSVVLAGGGYEQYF
TRBJ2-5 . . TRBV30 TGTGCCTGGAGTTCGGCGGGAGAGACCCAGTACTTC CAWSSAGETQYF
TRBJ2-1 . TRBD2 TRBV5-8 TGTGCCAGCAGCCCGAGCGGGAGCCCCTGGGATGAGCAGTTCTTC CASSPSGSPWDEQFF
TRBJ2-3 . . TRBV11-2 TGTGCCAGCAGCCTTGGGGGACCCGGGGGCCTAGGGGATACGCAGTATTTT CASSLGGPGGLGDTQYF
TRBJ2-1 . TRBD1 TRBV9 TGTGCCAGCAGCGCCGGACAGGGGACGGGCAATGAGCAGTTCTTC CASSAGQGTGNEQFF
TRBJ2-1 . TRBD1 TRBV19 TGTGCCAGTAGTATGCAGGGACAGGGGGTGCATGAGCAGTTCTTC CASSMQGQGVHEQFF
TRBJ2-1 . TRBD2 TRBV5-4 TGTGCCAGCAGCCCTGGGACTAGCGGGAGTGTCCATGAGCAGTTCTTC CASSPGTSGSVHEQFF
TRBJ1-1 . . TRBV7-2 TGTGCCAGCAGCTCACAGGGCTCGAACACTGAAGCTTTCTTT CASSSQGSNTEAFF
TRBJ1-2 medium-sized . TRBV7-8 TGTGCCAGCAGCCTTCGACCACAGGGATATGGCTACACCTTC CASSLRPQGYGYTF
TRBJ1-1 once . TRBV19 TGTGCCAGTAGTATAAATCTTGACACTGAAGCTTTCTTT CASSINLDTEAFF
TRBJ2-4 . . TRBV12-2 TGTGCAAGTCGCCAAGATAACAGGGAGATCATTCAGTACTTC CASRQDNREIIQYF
TRBJ2-7 . TRBD2 TRBV28 TGTGCCAGCAGTTTGCGTGTGCGGGGGGTATACGAGCAGTACTTC CASSLRVRGVYEQYF
TRBJ1-2 . . TRBV28 TGTGCCAGCGGACAGTCGGATAAAACCTACTATGGCTACACCTTC CASGQSDKTYYGYTF
TRBJ2-3 few TRBD2 TRBV14 TGTGCCAGCAGCCTTGTGCGAGCGGGAGCCTCAGATACGCAGTATTTT CASSLVRAGASDTQYF
TRBJ2-7 . TRBD1 TRBV5-1 TGCGCCAGCAGCGCTCCGGGACAGGGTTTTTCCGAGCAGTACTTC CASSAPGQGFSEQYF
TRBJ1-3 . . TRBV19 TGTGCCAGTAGTATCGGACAGACCTCTGGAAACACCATATATTTT CASSIGQTSGNTIYF
TRBJ1-1 . . TRBV11-2 TGTGCCAGCAGCTTAGGACACCTGAACACTGAAGCTTTCTTT CASSLGHLNTEAFF
TRBJ1-5 . . TRBV5-6 TGTGCCAGCAGCTTGTGGGGGACGCCCCAGCATTTT CASSLWGTPQHF
TRBJ1-1 . TRBD1 TRBV14 TGTGCCAGCAGCCTCCAGACAGGGGCTGGCACTGAAGCTTTCTTT CASSLQTGAGTEAFF
TRBJ1-4 . TRBD1 TRBV6-5 TGTGCCAGCAGTCAGGGGGGGGATGAAAAACTGTTTTTT CASSQGGDEKLFF
TRBJ1-4 . . TRBV10-3 TGTGCCATCAGTGATGGCAGCCCCGCAACTAATGAAAAACTGTTTTTT CAISDGSPATNEKLFF
TRBJ2-7 few TRBD2 TRBV7-3 TGTGCCAGCAGCCCTAGCGGGAGAGGGAGCGAGCAGTACTTC CASSPSGRGSEQYF
TRBJ2-2 once TRBD2 TRBV7-2 TGTGCCAGCAGCCCCCCAACTAGCGGGAGGGCCCACGGGGAGCTGTTTTTT CASSPPTSGRAHGELFF
TRBJ1-5 . . TRBV7-2 TGTGCCAGCAGTCCCCCGGGGGGGACGCATCAGCCCCAGCATTTT CASSPPGGTHQPQHF
TRBJ2-7 . . TRBV5-6 TGTGCCAGCAGCTTCGACAGGATCTCCTACGAGCAGTACTTC CASSFDRISYEQYF
TRBJ2-1 . TRBD1 TRBV7-3 TGTGCCAGCAGCCCCGGGACAGGCAATGAGCAGTTCTTC CASSPGTGNEQFF
TRBJ1-2 . . TRBV6-1 TGTGCCAGCAGTGAACGACAGTCCTACTATGGCTACACCTTC CASSERQSYYGYTF
TRBJ2-1 . TRBD1 TRBV10-3 TGTGCCACCAGCCCGGGGCCAGGGGGTGATGAGCAGTTCTTC CATSPGPGGDEQFF
TRBJ2-5 . TRBD2 TRBV30 TGTGCCTGGAGTGTACTAGCGGGAAGGGAGACCCAGTACTTC CAWSVLAGRETQYF
TRBJ1-5 few . TRBV4-2 TGTGCCAGCAGCCAAGAAGGGTATCGGCCCCAGCATTTT CASSQEGYRPQHF
TRBJ2-1 . TRBD2 TRBV28 TGTGCCAGCAGTCAGCTGGGGGGGGGAGTGAGTAATGAGCAGTTCTTC CASSQLGGGVSNEQFF
TRBJ1-1 . TRBD1 TRBV28 TGTGCCAGCAGGTGGACAGGGGAAGGGACTGAAGCTTTCTTT CASRWTGEGTEAFF
TRBJ2-3 . TRBD2 TRBV15 TGTGCCACCAGCAGAGGGACTAGCGCAACAGATACGCAGTATTTT CATSRGTSATDTQYF
TRBJ1-2 . . TRBV9 TGTGCCAGCAGCGGGACCCCGGGGGCGAGGGATGGCTACACCTTC CASSGTPGARDGYTF
TRBJ2-2 . TRBD1 TRBV18 TGTGCCAGCTCGCGACGACAGGGGGATATCACCGGGGAGCTGTTTTTT CASSRRQGDITGELFF